This T cell receptor (beta chain) was sequenced in a study of cytotoxic CD8 clonotypes in ibrutinib-treated CLL. The CDR3 totals 16 residues. Unmatched junction bases numbered 1, after V lost 5 bases and J lost 0 bases. Germline V gene sequence: CDR1 SGHNT, CDR2 YYREEE (reference sequence). The study, taken as a whole, reports: The study found baseline clonality above age-matched healthy donors, tracking circulating CD8+ T-cell counts.

Only in-frame clones appear in the TCRdb table, and some are missing; sequencing was by immunoSEQ multiplex PCR. Here the sample spans 150,000 to 200,000 clones, roughly four fifths being singletons. Libraries of TCR beta were made from 1.5 to 2 micrograms of genomic DNA that came from cryopreserved PBMCs. Regarding this clone: Its cognate antigen is unknown.

This sample comprised PBMCs, obtained after 12 months of ibrutinib treatment. The chain recombines TRBV5-4 with TRBJ2-3; 15 bases fit TRBD2. This receptor was obtained from a human donor with chronic lymphocytic leukemia. The DNA for the CDR3 is TGTGCCAGCAGGGGGACTAGCGGGGGGAGCACAGATACGCAGTATTTT. This translates into CASRGTSGGSTDTQYF.